This TCR beta chain comes out of a study of CD8 T cells in ankylosing spondylitis. Regarding the study as a whole: Blood of patients with ankylosing spondylitis appeared to be characterized by a TCR beta motif of several highly homologous variants.

This clonotype appeared a few times. What it binds is unknown. In germline, CDR1 is SGHVS, CDR2 FNYEAQ. The V and J ends lost 1 base and 4 bases respectively, with 8 bases between them. This CDR3 spans 14 amino acids. MiXCR, applied by TCRdb to the 5' RACE reads, yields one record per CDR3 protein. The sample lists over 600,000 distinct CDR3 sequences; around 17% were seen once. The chain joins TRBV7-6 to TRBJ1-3; D gene unclear. Sequenced input: blood, either unsorted or a sorted T cell fraction (not recorded which). The sequence was collected from a male donor with ankylosing spondylitis. In DNA form, the CDR3 reads TGTGCCAGCAGCTTAGGGGCTTCGGGAAACACCATATATTTT. Its translation: CASSLGASGNTIYF.